This is a list of T cell receptor beta chains from one sample in a study of early T cells in non-severe SARS-CoV-2 infection. TCRdb processed the 5' RACE reads anew with MiXCR; each CDR3 protein has one entry. This table holds approximately 69,000 distinct CDR3 sequences, 10% to 15% found once. The sample consisted of whole blood. These receptors were obtained from an adult who was a healthcare worker with PCR-confirmed SARS-CoV-2 infection or an uninfected control (not recorded which). CDR3s include the opening cysteine and the closing phenylalanine or tryptophan. The order of the fields is clone size, J gene, D gene, V gene, CDR3 protein, CDR3 DNA. D genes are given only for firm matches. Not all rows give a size; the values are once, few, many and, for expanded clones, a class.

few | TRBJ2-4 | - | TRBV10-2 | CASSDRGFIQYF | TGCGCCAGCAGTGACAGGGGATTCATTCAGTACTTC
- | TRBJ2-1 | TRBD1 | TRBV29-1 | CSVEGGTGVDEQFF | TGCAGCGTTGAAGGGGGGACAGGGGTGGATGAGCAGTTCTTC
many | TRBJ1-1 | TRBD1 | TRBV30 | CAWRRNRGTEAFF | TGTGCCTGGAGGCGCAACAGGGGCACTGAAGCTTTCTTT
- | TRBJ2-6 | - | TRBV25-1 | CASSAALGMPGANVLTF | TGTGCCAGCAGTGCGGCCCTAGGGATGCCTGGGGCCAACGTCCTGACTTTC
few | TRBJ1-6 | - | TRBV28 | CASSLRGARSSYNSPLHF | TGTGCCAGCAGTTTACGGGGGGCGAGAAGCTCCTATAATTCACCCCTCCACTTT
many | TRBJ2-3 | TRBD2 | TRBV4-1 | CASSQGLAGVGTQYF | TGCGCCAGCAGCCAAGGACTAGCGGGAGTCGGTACGCAGTATTTT
many | TRBJ2-3 | TRBD2 | TRBV19 | CASTPLAATSTDTQYF | TGTGCCAGTACTCCACTAGCGGCCACTAGCACAGATACGCAGTATTTT
- | TRBJ2-7 | - | TRBV5-1 | CASSFQAQGSVDEQYF | TGCGCCAGCAGCTTTCAGGCACAGGGATCTGTCGACGAGCAGTACTTC
many | TRBJ1-3 | - | TRBV5-1 | CASRGQLSGNTIYF | TGCGCCAGCAGGGGGCAGCTCTCTGGAAACACCATATATTTT
few | TRBJ2-4 | - | TRBV7-2 | CASSPQGLAKNIQYF | TGTGCCAGCAGCCCACAGGGACTAGCCAAAAACATTCAGTACTTC
few | TRBJ2-2 | - | TRBV28 | CASKSPNTGELFF | TGTGCCAGCAAGAGTCCGAACACCGGGGAGCTGTTTTTT
few | TRBJ2-7 | TRBD2 | TRBV6-1 | CASCPTSGSTVQYF | TGTGCCAGCTGCCCGACTAGCGGGTCAACTGTGCAGTACTTC
many | TRBJ2-6 | - | TRBV29-1 | CSADEGANVLTF | TGCAGCGCTGATGAGGGGGCCAACGTCCTGACTTTC
few | TRBJ2-7 | - | TRBV28 | CASSLRGYAYEQYF | TGTGCCAGCAGTTTAAGGGGTTACGCCTACGAGCAGTACTTC
many | TRBJ2-2 | - | TRBV18 | CASSPDNTGELFF | TGTGCCAGCTCACCAGATAACACCGGGGAGCTGTTTTTT
few | TRBJ2-1 | TRBD2 | TRBV7-3 | CASSHGLANYNEQFF | TGTGCCAGCAGCCACGGACTAGCGAACTACAATGAGCAGTTCTTC
many | TRBJ2-2 | TRBD2 | TRBV2 | CASSRTSGSTGELFF | TGTGCCAGCAGTCGGACTAGCGGGAGCACCGGGGAGCTGTTTTTT
- | TRBJ2-1 | - | TRBV10-2 | CASSAHLALKFF | TGCGCCAGCAGTGCTCATCTAGCCCTCAAGTTCTTC
- | TRBJ2-1 | TRBD2 | TRBV11-2 | CASSLGGGYYNEQFF | TGTGCCAGCAGCTTAGGGGGGGGATACTACAATGAGCAGTTCTTC
few | TRBJ2-2 | TRBD1 | TRBV15 | CATSRDGAGGDHTGELFF | TGTGCCACCAGCAGAGATGGTGCAGGGGGAGATCACACCGGGGAGCTGTTTTTT
- | TRBJ2-3 | TRBD2 | TRBV28 | CASSSGTSGSSADTQYF | TGTGCCAGCAGTTCCGGGACTAGCGGGAGCTCGGCAGATACGCAGTATTTT
many | TRBJ2-1 | TRBD2 | TRBV30 | CAWKLQAGRNEQFF | TGTGCCTGGAAGCTCCAAGCGGGACGAAATGAGCAGTTCTTC
many | TRBJ2-3 | TRBD1 | TRBV10-1 | CASSLMYGSTGGSTQYF | TGCGCCAGCAGCCTGATGTACGGGTCAACAGGGGGGTCTACGCAGTATTTT
- | TRBJ1-6 | - | TRBV7-2 | CASSLDLRNSPLHF | TGTGCCAGCAGCTTAGACCTAAGGAATTCACCCCTCCACTTT
- | TRBJ2-7 | - | TRBV11-1 | CASSVGLPSGQYF | TGTGCCAGCAGCGTTGGCTTGCCCTCCGGGCAGTACTTC
many | TRBJ1-1 | TRBD1 | TRBV12-3/TRBV12-4 | CASVSTGTGFMNTEAFF | TGTGCCAGCGTAAGCACCGGGACAGGTTTCATGAACACTGAAGCTTTCTTT
- | TRBJ1-5 | TRBD1 | TRBV6-1 | CASSPRQGEGNQPQHF | TGTGCCAGCAGTCCCCGACAGGGCGAGGGCAATCAGCCCCAGCATTTT
few | TRBJ1-4 | - | TRBV25-1 | CASSERTATNEKLFF | TGTGCCAGCAGTGAACGGACAGCAACTAATGAAAAACTGTTTTTT